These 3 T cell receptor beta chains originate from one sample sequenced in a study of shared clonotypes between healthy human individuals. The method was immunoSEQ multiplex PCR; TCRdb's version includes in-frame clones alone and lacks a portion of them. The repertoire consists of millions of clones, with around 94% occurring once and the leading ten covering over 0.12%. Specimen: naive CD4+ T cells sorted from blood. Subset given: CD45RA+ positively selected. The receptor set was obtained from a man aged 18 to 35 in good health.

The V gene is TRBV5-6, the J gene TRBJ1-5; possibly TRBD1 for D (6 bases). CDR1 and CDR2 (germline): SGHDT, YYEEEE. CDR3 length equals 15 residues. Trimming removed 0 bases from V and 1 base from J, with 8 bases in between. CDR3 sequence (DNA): TGTGCCAGCAGCTTGGGAACAGGGAGCAATCAGCCCCAGCATTTT. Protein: CASSLGTGSNQPQHF. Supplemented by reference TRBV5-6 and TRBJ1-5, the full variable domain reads DAGVTQSPTHLIKTRGQQVTLRCSPKSGHDTVSWYQQALGQGPQFIFQYYEEEERQRGNFPDRFSGHQFPNYSSELNVNALLLGDSALYLCASSLGTGSNQPQHFGDGTRLSIL.

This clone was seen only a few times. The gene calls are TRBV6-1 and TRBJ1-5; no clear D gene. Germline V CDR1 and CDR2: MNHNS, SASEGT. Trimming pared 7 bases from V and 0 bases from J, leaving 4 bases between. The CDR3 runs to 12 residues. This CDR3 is CASTDSNQPQHF. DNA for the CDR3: TGTGCCAGCACAGATAGCAATCAGCCCCAGCATTTT.

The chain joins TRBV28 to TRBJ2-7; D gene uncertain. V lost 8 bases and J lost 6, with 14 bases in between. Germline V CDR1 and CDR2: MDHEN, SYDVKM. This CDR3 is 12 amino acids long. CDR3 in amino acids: CASLNRASEQYF. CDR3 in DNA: TGTGCCAGCCTAAATCGGGCGAGCGAGCAGTACTTC.